This T cell receptor beta chain was sequenced in a study of T-cell reconstitution after alpha-beta-depleted transplantation in children. A library of TCRbeta sequences, prepared with unique molecular identifiers, was generated. TCRdb itself ran the PCR reads through MiXCR, one entry per CDR3 protein. The table includes almost 250,000 distinct CDR3 sequences, about 23% detected once. The CDR3 runs to 14 residues. Germline V lookup: CDR1 DFQATT, CDR2 SNEGSKA (reference sequence). The germline V and J ends were trimmed by 6 bases and 4 bases, with 16 bases remaining between them. The chain uses TRBV20-1 and TRBJ2-1, with D possibly called TRBD1 or TRBD2 (5 bases each). The source material was PBMCs, sampled before TCRalphabeta/CD19-depleted stem cell transplant. The TCR comes from a girl aged 2 to 10 with Fanconi anemia, due to receive a stem cell transplant. The DNA of the CDR3 is TGCAGTGCCCTGGGACCAGAAGAGTACAATGAGCAGTTCTTC. Translated: CSALGPEEYNEQFF.